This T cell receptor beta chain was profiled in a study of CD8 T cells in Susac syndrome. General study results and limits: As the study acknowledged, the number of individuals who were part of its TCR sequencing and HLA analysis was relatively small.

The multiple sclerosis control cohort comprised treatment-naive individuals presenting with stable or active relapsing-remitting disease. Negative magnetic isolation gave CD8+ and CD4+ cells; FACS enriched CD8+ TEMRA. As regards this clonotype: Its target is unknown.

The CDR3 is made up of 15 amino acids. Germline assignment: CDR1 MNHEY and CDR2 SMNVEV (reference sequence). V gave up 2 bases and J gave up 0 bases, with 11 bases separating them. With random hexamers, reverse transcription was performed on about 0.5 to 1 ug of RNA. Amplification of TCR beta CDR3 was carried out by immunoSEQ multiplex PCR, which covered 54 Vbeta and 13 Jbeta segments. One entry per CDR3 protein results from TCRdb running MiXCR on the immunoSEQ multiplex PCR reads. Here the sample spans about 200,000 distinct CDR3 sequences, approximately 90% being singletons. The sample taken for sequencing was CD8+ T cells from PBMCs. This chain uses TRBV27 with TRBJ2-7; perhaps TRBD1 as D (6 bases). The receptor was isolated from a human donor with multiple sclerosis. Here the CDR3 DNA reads TGTGCCAGCAGTTTAGGACAGTCCCGCTCCTACGAGCAGTACTTC. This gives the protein CASSLGQSRSYEQYF.